Presented here are 30 T cell receptor beta chains from one specimen sequenced in a study of metastatic and nonmetastatic thyroid tumors (dated by TCRdb to 2018 to 2021). The library was obtained by PCR. Sequencing was carried out with an Illumina HiSeq 4000. TCRdb passed the public sequencing reads through fastp at Q25 and MiXCR, retaining productive beta sequences. The sample yields 43,000 or so clones; less than 5% were counted once. Over 8% of the sample rests with the top ten. No treatment had been received by any patient before thyroid surgery. The sequencing sample was made of blood. Receptor source: a female donor with papillary thyroid cancer or a benign thyroid nodule (not recorded which). Some clones in this sample may be carry-over from other donors' samples.

The sample holds many counts of this clone. V and J are TRBV6-1 and TRBJ1-3, with TRBD1 matching 7 bases. Germline V gene lookup returns CDR1 MNHNS and CDR2 SASEGT. V lost 7 bases, J lost 2 bases, and 2 bases stayed unmatched. The CDR3 runs to 13 residues. In DNA, the CDR3 is TGTGCCAGCAAAACAGGGGCTGGAAACACCATATATTTT. Translated, it gives CASKTGAGNTIYF.

This chain uses TRBV28 with TRBJ2-4; TRBD2 aligns across 10 bases. The V and J ends lost 6 bases and 2 bases, in that order; junction bases with no gene match: 10. This CDR3 comprises 17 residues. CDR1 MDHEN and CDR2 SYDVKM come from the germline V gene. CDR3 in amino acids: CASSPGLASGPKNIQYF. The CDR3 DNA reads as TGTGCCAGCAGCCCGGGACTAGCGAGCGGTCCCAAAAACATTCAGTACTTC.

This clone came up a few times. The chain combines TRBV12-5 with TRBJ2-2; no reliable D call. V lost 2 bases to trimming and J lost 4 bases, with 20 bases between them. The CDR3 is made up of 18 amino acids. Germline V gene data show CDR1 as LGHNT and CDR2 as FRNRAP. DNA of the CDR3: TGTGCTAGTGGTTTGCCCCCGACACGCACCCGAGGCACCGGGGAGCTGTTTTTT. Translation: CASGLPPTRTRGTGELFF.

This clone was observed at least ten times. The genes are TRBV6-4 and TRBJ2-1; the match to TRBD2 covers 10 bases. V shed 2 bases and J 4 bases; nucleotides not matched to a gene: 2. CDR3 size: 15 residues. The germline CDR1 and CDR2 sequences are MRHNA and SNTAGT. The CDR3: CASSDRLAGYNEQFF. The CDR3 nucleotides are TGTGCCAGCAGTGACCGACTAGCGGGTTACAATGAGCAGTTCTTC.

This clone was counted ten times or more. This may come from a read error, since a much larger clone is one base off. The gene calls are TRBV9 and TRBJ2-1; 13 bases match TRBD2. The V gene end was trimmed by 10 bases and the J gene end by 8 bases; junction bases not matched to a gene: 9. Germline CDR1 reads SGDLS; CDR2 reads YYNGEE. There are 14 residues in the CDR3. The CDR3 DNA reads TGTGCCGCTGCGCGGACTAGCGGGAGCGATGAGCAGTTCTTC. Translated: CAAARTSGSDEQFF.

In this sample, this clone turned up many times. This chain links TRBV4-1 with TRBJ2-5; D is perhaps TRBD1 (5 bases). Germline V lookup: CDR1 MGHRA, CDR2 YSYEKL. The CDR3 sequence is 15 residues long. V lost 2 bases, J lost 5 bases, and 15 bases lay in between. As DNA, the CDR3 is TGCGCCAGCAGCCAACGGGTAAGCCCAGGGGAGACCCAGTACTTC. As protein: CASSQRVSPGETQYF.

The table lists this clone with many counts. The chain links TRBV12-5 to TRBJ2-1; TRBD2 might be the D (7 bases). The CDR3 consists of 14 residues. Germline V CDR1 and CDR2: LGHNT, FRNRAP. The V end was cut by 6 bases, the J end by 5 bases, with 14 bases between. The CDR3 is CASGPGGGNNEQFF. The CDR3 nucleotides are TGTGCTAGTGGGCCTGGGGGGGGCAACAATGAGCAGTTCTTC.

This clone was recorded a few times. CDR3 sequence reads: CASSLRYQETQYF. DNA for the CDR3: TGTGCCAGCAGCCTCCGGTACCAAGAGACCCAGTACTTC. The chain employs TRBV7-2 and TRBJ2-5; unclear D gene. The CDR3 has 13 residues. In germline, CDR1 is SGHTA, CDR2 FQGNSA. V lost 5 bases and J lost 0, with 7 bases in between.

This clone has at least ten counts. V is TRBV20-1 and J is TRBJ2-3; 7 nucleotides align to TRBD1. Looked up from germline, CDR1 is DFQATT and CDR2 is SNEGSKA (reference sequence). CDR3 length: 14 residues. The ends lost 6 bases at V and 1 base at J; junction bases unmatched: 7. The CDR3 reads CSALRQGGTDTQYF. In DNA, the CDR3 is TGCAGTGCCCTACGACAGGGTGGCACAGATACGCAGTATTTT.

This rearrangement joins TRBV2 to TRBJ1-2, with D possibly being TRBD1 (6 bases). The CDR3 extends over 13 amino acids. Trimming shortened V by 5 bases and J by 4 bases, and 11 bases separated the two germline ends. From germline, CDR1 is SNHLY and CDR2 FYNNEI. The CDR3 sequence: CASSRGTLYGYTF. The CDR3 coding sequence is TGTGCCAGCAGTAGAGGGACACTCTATGGCTACACCTTC.

This clone was found many times. The chain joins TRBV13 to TRBJ2-1, with D unresolved. V dropped 1 base and J dropped 8 bases, with 12 bases sitting between them. The CDR3 is 14 residues long. CDR1 PRHDT and CDR2 FYEKMQ come from the germline V gene (reference sequence). The CDR3, as DNA: TGTGCCAGCAGCTTAGTTGGTAGCACTGATGAGCAGTTCTTC. Protein: CASSLVGSTDEQFF.

This clone was picked up many times. The chain has TRBV20-1 and TRBJ2-1; 8 bases match TRBD2. CDR3 length equals 15 residues. V dropped 0 bases and J dropped 5; count of bases not matched to a gene: 6. Germline V gene lookup returns CDR1 DFQATT and CDR2 SNEGSKA (reference sequence). The CDR3 loop reads CSARDRGGEDNEQFF. DNA of the CDR3: TGCAGTGCTAGAGACCGGGGGGGGGAGGACAATGAGCAGTTCTTC.

The chain is built from TRBV5-6 and TRBJ1-1; D gene ambiguous. The V end lost 0 bases, the J end lost 11 bases, and 11 bases lay between the germline ends. This CDR3 has 12 amino acids. From germline, CDR1 is SGHDT and CDR2 YYEEEE. The CDR3 sequence: CASSLGVKYAFF. The CDR3 nucleotides read TGTGCCAGCAGCTTGGGGGTGAAGTATGCTTTCTTT. The full variable domain, with the rest looked up from reference TRBV5-6 and TRBJ1-1, is DAGVTQSPTHLIKTRGQQVTLRCSPKSGHDTVSWYQQALGQGPQFIFQYYEEEERQRGNFPDRFSGHQFPNYSSELNVNALLLGDSALYLCASSLGVKYAFFGQGTRLTVV.

This clone was picked up many times. The J gene is TRBJ1-1, the V gene TRBV6-1; TRBD1 might be the D (5 bases). From germline, CDR1 is MNHNS and CDR2 SASEGT. V gave up 5 bases and J gave up 0 bases, with 13 bases separating them. The CDR3 covers 15 residues. The CDR3 coding sequence is TGTGCCAGCAGTCCTCACGACAGCATGAACACTGAAGCTTTCTTT. Encoded protein: CASSPHDSMNTEAFF.

This clone was detected many times. The chain employs TRBV7-9 and TRBJ2-2; D may be TRBD1 (7 bases). CDR1 and CDR2 from the germline V gene are SEHNR and FQNEAQ (reference sequence). The CDR3 runs to 16 residues. V lost 2 bases and J 1 base, leaving 11 bases between the germline ends. In DNA form, the CDR3 reads TGTGCCAGCAGCTTACCGCAGGGGGGGAACACCGGGGAGCTGTTTTTT. Its translation is CASSLPQGGNTGELFF. The full variable domain, with the rest looked up from reference TRBV7-9 and TRBJ2-2, is DTGVSQNPRHKITKRGQNVTFRCDPISEHNRLYWYRQTLGQGPEFLTYFQNEAQLEKSRLLSDRFSAERPKGSFSTLEIQRTEQGDSAMYLCASSLPQGGNTGELFFGEGSRLTVL.

This clone was picked up a small number of times. V is TRBV10-3 and J is TRBJ2-3, with D tentatively TRBD1 or TRBD2 (5 bases each). CDR3 length: 14 amino acids. Looked up from germline, CDR1 is ENHRY and CDR2 is SYGVKD. V gave up 7 bases and J gave up 3 bases, with 14 bases separating them. The CDR3 is CAINREGPTDTQYF. The DNA of the CDR3 is TGTGCCATCAATCGCGAGGGACCGACAGATACGCAGTATTTT.

This sequence joins TRBV6-1 and TRBJ2-2; 8 nucleotides agree with TRBD2. Germline V gene data show CDR1 as MNHNS and CDR2 as SASEGT. The CDR3 extends over 16 amino acids. After removal of 5 bases from V and 2 bases from J, the junction contained 7 bases not matched to a gene. CDR3 sequence: CASSRRLAGNTGELFF. Here the CDR3 DNA reads TGTGCCAGCAGTCGACGGCTAGCGGGCAACACCGGGGAGCTGTTTTTT.

This clone was counted ten times or more. This chain connects TRBV5-1 to TRBJ1-2, with D unclear. This CDR3 has 14 amino acids. The V gene's germline CDR1 is SGHRS and CDR2 YFSETQ. Deletions cut 0 bases from V and 4 bases from J, with 10 bases between. The CDR3 DNA sequence: TGCGCCAGCAGCTTGGGCGGGGTCGGCTATGGCTACACCTTC. Translated, it gives CASSLGGVGYGYTF.

This clone ranks as medium-sized. The chain couples TRBV27 to TRBJ1-6; 7 bases align to TRBD1. The V and J ends lost 8 bases and 5 bases, in that order; junction bases with no gene match: 9. This CDR3 spans 15 amino acids. From germline, CDR1 is MNHEY and CDR2 SMNVEV (reference sequence). CDR3 DNA: TGTGCCAGCGGTCCCACCGGGACAGATAATTCACCCCTCCACTTT. This translates into CASGPTGTDNSPLHF.

This clone was recorded many times. The chain carries TRBV2 and TRBJ1-4; 9 positions match TRBD1. The CDR3 consists of 13 residues. Per germline, CDR1 SNHLY and CDR2 FYNNEI. The ends lost 7 bases at V and 5 bases at J; junction bases unmatched: 2. CDR3 in DNA: TGTGCCAGCAAGGGACAGGGAAATGAAAAACTGTTTTTT. It yields the protein CASKGQGNEKLFF.

This clone was seen a handful of times. The chain uses TRBV18 and TRBJ2-1; 9 nucleotides align to TRBD2. The germline gives CDR1 KGHSH, CDR2 LQKENI. The CDR3 spans 15 residues. Trimming removed 2 bases from V and 5 bases from J; junction bases left unmatched: 4. CDR3: CASSPYLAGNNEQFF. In nucleotides, the CDR3 is TGTGCCAGCTCACCATATCTAGCGGGGAACAATGAGCAGTTCTTC.

This clone was detected ten times or more. The chain combines TRBV5-4 with TRBJ2-1; 7 bases match TRBD2. CDR1 SGHNT and CDR2 YYREEE come from the germline V gene (reference sequence). The CDR3 length is 16 residues. V was pared by 4 bases and J by 0 bases, with 7 bases of the junction left unmatched. CDR3 protein: CASSHSGRGSYNEQFF. CDR3 nucleotides: TGTGCCAGCAGCCACTCGGGGAGGGGCTCCTACAATGAGCAGTTCTTC.

The sample holds a few counts of this clone. The chain's CDR3 is CASSYSKGGTETQYF. CDR3 in DNA: TGTGCCAGCAGTTACTCGAAAGGGGGCACGGAGACCCAGTACTTC. The chain couples TRBV6-9 to TRBJ2-5; 7 bases line up with TRBD1. The ends lost 3 bases at V and 5 bases at J; junction bases unmatched: 9. The CDR3 is made up of 15 amino acids. The germline V gene encodes CDR1 MNHGY and CDR2 SVAAGI.

This clone was detected ten times or more. The chain employs TRBV3-1 and TRBJ1-1, with D maybe TRBD1 (5 bases). V was trimmed by 1 base and J by 7 bases, leaving 7 bases between them. CDR3 length equals 12 residues. In germline, CDR1 is LGHDT, CDR2 YNNKEL (reference sequence). The CDR3 spells CASSQGGGEAFF. In DNA form, the CDR3 reads TGTGCCAGCAGCCAAGGGGGGGGTGAAGCTTTCTTT.

In its sample, this clone is medium-sized (0.01 to 0.1%). The chain employs TRBV12-3 or TRBV12-4 and TRBJ2-3; 7 nucleotides align to TRBD2. This CDR3 comprises 15 residues. The V gene end was trimmed by 5 bases and the J gene end by 5 bases; junction bases not matched to a gene: 10. CDR3 amino acids: CASSHLQGGKDTQYF. Written as DNA, the CDR3 is TGTGCCAGCAGTCACCTTCAGGGAGGGAAAGATACGCAGTATTTT.

This clone was counted at least ten times. Other DNA variants within this sample encode the same CDR3. The chain couples TRBV30 to TRBJ1-1, with D unclear. Trimming removed 3 bases at V and 1 base at J, with 9 bases between. This CDR3 is 13 amino acids long. Germline V lookup: CDR1 GTSNPN, CDR2 SVGIG (reference sequence). As DNA, the CDR3 is TGTGCCTGGAGACGGCAGAGGAACACTGAAGCTTTCTTT. It translates to CAWRRQRNTEAFF. The full variable domain, completed using reference TRBV30 and TRBJ1-1, is SQTIHQWPATLVQPVGSPLSLECTVEGTSNPNLYWYRQAAGRGLQLLFYSVGIGQISSEVPQNLSASRPQDRQFILSSKKLLLSDSGFYLCAWRRQRNTEAFFGQGTRLTVV.

The table lists this clone with many counts. This clone may be a read error of a much larger clone one base away. The same CDR3 arises from other DNA sequences in this sample as well. The chain recombines TRBV6-1 with TRBJ1-4; D is unresolved. This CDR3 is built from 15 residues. Between the trimmed V and J ends, which lost 0 bases and 4 bases, there was a span of 9 bases. CDR1 is MNHNS, CDR2 SASEGT, per germline. The CDR3 is CASSEAGGGNEKLFF. CDR3 DNA sequence: TGTGCCAGCAGTGAAGCGGGAGGAGGTAATGAAAAACTGTTTTTT.

This clone has only a few counts. The rearrangement uses TRBV7-2 and TRBJ2-7; 7 nucleotides align to TRBD2. V lost 1 base and J lost 3; bases outside the gene matches: 3. CDR3 length: 14 amino acids. CDR1 SGHTA and CDR2 FQGNSA come from the germline V gene. The CDR3 loop is CASSLGGGLYEQYF. The DNA of the CDR3 is TGTGCCAGCAGCTTAGGGGGAGGGCTCTACGAGCAGTACTTC.

This rearrangement joins TRBV4-1 to TRBJ1-5; no reliable D call. V was clipped by 1 base and J by 0 bases, with 7 bases between them. The CDR3 is 15 residues long. Germline-derived CDR1 and CDR2 are MGHRA and YSYEKL. The CDR3 DNA follows: TGCGCCAGCAGCCAAGTCAAAGGTAGCAATCAGCCCCAGCATTTT. This translates into CASSQVKGSNQPQHF.

This clone appeared a few times. This rearrangement joins TRBV6-1 to TRBJ1-1; weak D call: TRBD1 (5 bases). Trimming cost V 4 bases and J 4 bases, with 7 bases left between them. The CDR3 is 12 amino acids. CDR1 MNHNS and CDR2 SASEGT come from the germline V gene. CDR3: CASSVRVTEAFF. The CDR3 nucleotides read TGTGCCAGCAGTGTCAGGGTCACTGAAGCTTTCTTT.